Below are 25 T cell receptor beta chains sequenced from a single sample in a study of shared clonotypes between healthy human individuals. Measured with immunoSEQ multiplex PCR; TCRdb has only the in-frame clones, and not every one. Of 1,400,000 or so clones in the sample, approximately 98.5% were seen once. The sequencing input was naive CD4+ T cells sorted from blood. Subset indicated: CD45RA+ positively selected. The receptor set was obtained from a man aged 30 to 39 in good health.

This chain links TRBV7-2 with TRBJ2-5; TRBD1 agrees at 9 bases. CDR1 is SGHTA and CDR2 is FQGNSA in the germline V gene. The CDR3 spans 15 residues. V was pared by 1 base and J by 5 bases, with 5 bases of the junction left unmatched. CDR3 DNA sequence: TGTGCCAGCAGCTTAGGCGACAGGGGGATGGAGACCCAGTACTTC. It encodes CASSLGDRGMETQYF.

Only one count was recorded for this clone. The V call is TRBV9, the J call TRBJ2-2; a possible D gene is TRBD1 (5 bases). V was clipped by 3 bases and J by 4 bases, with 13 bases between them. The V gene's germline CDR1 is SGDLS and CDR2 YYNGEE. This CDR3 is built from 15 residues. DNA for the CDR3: TGTGCCAGCAGCGAGACTTCAGGGTTCACCGGGGAGCTGTTTTTT. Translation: CASSETSGFTGELFF. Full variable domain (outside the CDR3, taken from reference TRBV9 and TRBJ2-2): DSGVTQTPKHLITATGQRVTLRCSPRSGDLSVYWYQQSLDQGLQFLIQYYNGEERAKGNILERFSAQQFPDLHSELNLSSLELGDSALYFCASSETSGFTGELFFGEGSRLTVL.

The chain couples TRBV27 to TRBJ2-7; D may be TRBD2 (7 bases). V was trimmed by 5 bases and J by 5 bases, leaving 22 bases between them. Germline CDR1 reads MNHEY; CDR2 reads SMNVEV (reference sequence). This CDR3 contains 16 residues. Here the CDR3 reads CASSTRGGGAIDEQYF. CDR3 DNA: TGTGCCAGCAGTACTCGTGGAGGGGGGGCCATAGACGAGCAGTACTTC.

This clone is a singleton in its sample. The CDR3 loop is CASSYYDRASEQYF. DNA of the CDR3: TGTGCCAGCAGTTACTACGACAGGGCTTCCGAGCAGTACTTC. The V call is TRBV6-5, the J call TRBJ2-7, with 7 bases aligning to TRBD1. CDR1 and CDR2 (germline): MNHEY, SVGAGI. This CDR3 spans 14 amino acids. V shed 1 base, J shed 6 bases, and the junction held 6 bases outside the gene matches.

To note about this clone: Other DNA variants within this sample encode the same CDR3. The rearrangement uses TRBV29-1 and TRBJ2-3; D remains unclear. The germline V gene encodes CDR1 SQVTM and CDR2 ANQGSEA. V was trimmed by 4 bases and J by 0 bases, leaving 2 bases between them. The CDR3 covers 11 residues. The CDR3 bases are TGCAGCGTTGCTAGCACAGATACGCAGTATTTT. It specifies CSVASTDTQYF.

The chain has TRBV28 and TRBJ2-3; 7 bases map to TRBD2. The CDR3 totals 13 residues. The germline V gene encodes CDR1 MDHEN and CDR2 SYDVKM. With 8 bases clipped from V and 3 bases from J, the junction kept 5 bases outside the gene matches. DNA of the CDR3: TGTGCCAGCCCTCCAGCGGGAACAGATACGCAGTATTTT. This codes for CASPPAGTDTQYF. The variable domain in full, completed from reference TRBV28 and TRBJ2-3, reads DVKVTQSSRYLVKRTGEKVFLECVQDMDHENMFWYRQDPGLGLRLIYFSYDVKMKEKGDIPEGYSVSREKKERFSLILESASTNQTSMYLCASPPAGTDTQYFGPGTRLTVL.

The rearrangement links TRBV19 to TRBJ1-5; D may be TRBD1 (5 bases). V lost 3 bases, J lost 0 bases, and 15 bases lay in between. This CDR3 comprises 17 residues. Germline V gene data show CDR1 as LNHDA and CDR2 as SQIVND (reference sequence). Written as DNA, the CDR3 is TGTGCCAGTAGTATGCGTAGGGGTACGGTTAGCAATCAGCCCCAGCATTTT. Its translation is CASSMRRGTVSNQPQHF. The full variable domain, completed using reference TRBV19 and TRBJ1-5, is DGGITQSPKYLFRKEGQNVTLSCEQNLNHDAMYWYRQDPGQGLRLIYYSQIVNDFQKGDIAEGYSVSREKKESFPLTVTSAQKNPTAFYLCASSMRRGTVSNQPQHFGDGTRLSIL.

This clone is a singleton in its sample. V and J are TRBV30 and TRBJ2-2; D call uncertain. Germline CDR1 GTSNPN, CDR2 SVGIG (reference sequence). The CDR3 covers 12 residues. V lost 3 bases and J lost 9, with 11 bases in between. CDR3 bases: TGTGCCTGGAGGACGGTTACCAGGGAGCTGTTTTTT. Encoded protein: CAWRTVTRELFF.

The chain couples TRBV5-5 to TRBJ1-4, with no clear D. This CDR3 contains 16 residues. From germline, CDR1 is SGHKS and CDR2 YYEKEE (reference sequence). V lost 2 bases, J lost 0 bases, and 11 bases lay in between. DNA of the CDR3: TGTGCCAGCAGCTTTGGCCAGAGCCCAACTAATGAAAAACTGTTTTTT. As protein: CASSFGQSPTNEKLFF.

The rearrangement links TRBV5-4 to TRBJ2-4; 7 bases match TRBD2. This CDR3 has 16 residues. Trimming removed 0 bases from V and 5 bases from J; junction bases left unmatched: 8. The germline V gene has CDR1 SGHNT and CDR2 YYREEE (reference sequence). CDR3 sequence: CASSLGAGVDENIQYF. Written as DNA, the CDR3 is TGTGCCAGCAGCTTGGGGGCGGGAGTAGATGAAAACATTCAGTACTTC.

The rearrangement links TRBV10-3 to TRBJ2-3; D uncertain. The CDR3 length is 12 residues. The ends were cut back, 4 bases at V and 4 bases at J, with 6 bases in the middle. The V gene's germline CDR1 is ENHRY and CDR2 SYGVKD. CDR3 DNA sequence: TGTGCCATCAGTGGTGTAGCAGATACGCAGTATTTT. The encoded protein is CAISGVADTQYF.

CDR3: CASSWGGRLGSYEQYF. The CDR3 region has the DNA TGTGCCAGCAGCTGGGGGGGTAGACTAGGGTCCTACGAGCAGTACTTC. The V gene is TRBV5-4, the J gene TRBJ2-7; 7 nucleotides align to TRBD2. Germline values: CDR1 SGHNT, CDR2 YYREEE (reference sequence). The CDR3 is 16 amino acids. V shed 3 bases and J 1 base; nucleotides not matched to a gene: 10.

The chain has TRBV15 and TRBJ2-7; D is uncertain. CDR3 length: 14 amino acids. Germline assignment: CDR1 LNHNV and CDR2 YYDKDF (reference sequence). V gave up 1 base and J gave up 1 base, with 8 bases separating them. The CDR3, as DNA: TGTGCCACCAGCAGAGTTGGAACTTCCTACGAGCAGTACTTC. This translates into CATSRVGTSYEQYF. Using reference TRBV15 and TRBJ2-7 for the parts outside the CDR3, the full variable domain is DAMVIQNPRYQVTQFGKPVTLSCSQTLNHNVMYWYQQKSSQAPKLLFHYYDKDFNNEADTPDNFQSRRPNTSFCFLDIRSPGLGDTAMYLCATSRVGTSYEQYFGPGTRLTVT.

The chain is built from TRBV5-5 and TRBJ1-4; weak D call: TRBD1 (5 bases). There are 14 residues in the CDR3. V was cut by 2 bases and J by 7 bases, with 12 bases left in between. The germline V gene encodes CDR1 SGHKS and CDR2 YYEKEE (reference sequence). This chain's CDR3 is CASSFPGATEKLFF. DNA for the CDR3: TGTGCCAGCAGCTTTCCTGGGGCAACTGAAAAACTGTTTTTT.

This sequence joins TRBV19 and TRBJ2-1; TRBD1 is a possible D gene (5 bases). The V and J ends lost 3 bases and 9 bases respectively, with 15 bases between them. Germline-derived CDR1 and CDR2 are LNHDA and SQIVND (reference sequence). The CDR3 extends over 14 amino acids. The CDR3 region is CASSIGRFQGEQFF. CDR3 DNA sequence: TGTGCCAGTAGTATTGGTAGATTTCAGGGTGAGCAGTTCTTC.

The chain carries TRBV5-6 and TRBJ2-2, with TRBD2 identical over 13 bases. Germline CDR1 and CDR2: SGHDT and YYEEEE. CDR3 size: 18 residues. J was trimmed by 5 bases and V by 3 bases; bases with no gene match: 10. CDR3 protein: CASSSLGLAGDGTGELFF. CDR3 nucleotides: TGTGCCAGCAGCTCACTTGGACTAGCGGGAGACGGAACCGGGGAGCTGTTTTTT.

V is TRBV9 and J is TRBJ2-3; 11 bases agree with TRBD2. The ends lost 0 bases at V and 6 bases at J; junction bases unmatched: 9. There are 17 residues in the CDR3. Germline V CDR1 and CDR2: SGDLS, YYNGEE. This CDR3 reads CASSVEASGRILDTQYF. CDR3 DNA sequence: TGTGCCAGCAGCGTAGAGGCTAGCGGGAGGATCTTGGATACGCAGTATTTT.

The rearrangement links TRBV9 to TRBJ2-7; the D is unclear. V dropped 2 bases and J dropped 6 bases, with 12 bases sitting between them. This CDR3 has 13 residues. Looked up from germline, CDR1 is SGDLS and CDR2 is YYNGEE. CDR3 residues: CASSVTPSPEQYF. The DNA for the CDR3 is TGTGCCAGCAGCGTTACCCCTTCCCCCGAGCAGTACTTC.

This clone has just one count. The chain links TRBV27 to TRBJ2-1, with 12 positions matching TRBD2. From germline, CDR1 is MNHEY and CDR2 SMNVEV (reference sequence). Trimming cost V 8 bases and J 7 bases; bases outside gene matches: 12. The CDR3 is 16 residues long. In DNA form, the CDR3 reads TGTGCCAGCGCGGGACTAGCGGGCCGACAGGCAAATGAGCAGTTCTTC. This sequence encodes CASAGLAGRQANEQFF.

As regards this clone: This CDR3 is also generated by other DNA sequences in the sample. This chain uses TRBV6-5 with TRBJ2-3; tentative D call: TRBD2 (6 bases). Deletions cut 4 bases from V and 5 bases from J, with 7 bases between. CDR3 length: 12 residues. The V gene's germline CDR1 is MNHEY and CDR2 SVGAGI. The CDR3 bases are TGTGCCAGCAGTTTGCGGGGAGATACGCAGTATTTT. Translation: CASSLRGDTQYF.

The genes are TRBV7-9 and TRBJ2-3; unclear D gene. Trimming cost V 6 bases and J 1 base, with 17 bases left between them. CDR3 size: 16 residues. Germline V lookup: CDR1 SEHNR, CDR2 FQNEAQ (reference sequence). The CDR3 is CASRSIWSVGTDTQYF. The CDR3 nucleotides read TGTGCCAGCAGGAGTATCTGGAGCGTAGGCACAGATACGCAGTATTTT.

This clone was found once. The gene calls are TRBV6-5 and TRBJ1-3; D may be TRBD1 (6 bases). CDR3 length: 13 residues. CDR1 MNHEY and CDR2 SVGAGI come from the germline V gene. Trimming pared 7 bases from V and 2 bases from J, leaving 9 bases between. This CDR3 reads CASTGVTGNTIYF. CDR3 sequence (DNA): TGTGCCAGCACAGGGGTAACTGGAAACACCATATATTTT.

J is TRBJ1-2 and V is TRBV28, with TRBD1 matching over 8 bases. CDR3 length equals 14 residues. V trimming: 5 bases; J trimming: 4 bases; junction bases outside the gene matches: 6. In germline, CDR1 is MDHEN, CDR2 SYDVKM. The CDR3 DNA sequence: TGTGCCAGCAGTGCACAGGGACAGGTCTATGGCTACACCTTC. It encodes CASSAQGQVYGYTF.

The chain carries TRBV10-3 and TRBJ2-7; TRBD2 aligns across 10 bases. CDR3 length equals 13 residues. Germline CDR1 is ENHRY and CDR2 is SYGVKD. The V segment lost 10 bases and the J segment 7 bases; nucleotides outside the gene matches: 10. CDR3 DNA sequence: TGTGCCACACGAGCGGGAGGGCCAGGGGAGCAGTACTTC. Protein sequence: CATRAGGPGEQYF.

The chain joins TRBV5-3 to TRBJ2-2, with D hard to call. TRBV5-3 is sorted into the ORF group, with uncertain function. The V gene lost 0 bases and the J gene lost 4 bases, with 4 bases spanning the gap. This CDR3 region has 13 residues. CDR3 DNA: TGTGCCAGAAGCTTGGGCAGCACCGGGGAGCTGTTTTTT. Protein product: CARSLGSTGELFF.